This TCR beta chain was identified during a study of cytomegalovirus exposure and HLA in healthy donors. PCR amplification relied on 60 Vbeta primers (plus 13 Jbeta primers). Data came from immunoSEQ multiplex PCR; TCRdb stores just in-frame clones and leaves some out. The sample holds over 110,000 clones, about 80% seen once. The sequence was obtained from a woman aged 40 to 50 in good health and CMV-seropositive. The sample taken for sequencing was PBMCs.

The CDR3: CATSSPLEAREKLFF. The CDR3 coding sequence is TGTGCCACCAGCAGCCCCTTGGAGGCGCGGGAAAAACTGTTTTTT. The chain uses TRBV15 and TRBJ1-4; D ambiguous. Germline V gene data show CDR1 as LNHNV and CDR2 as YYDKDF (reference sequence). V gave up 3 bases and J gave up 8 bases, with 16 bases separating them. There are 15 residues in the CDR3.